Listed here is a single TCR beta chain. The data belong to a study of CD8 T cells in Susac syndrome. RNA in amounts of roughly 0.45 to 1 ug was reverse transcribed with random hexamers. TCRdb re-called the immunoSEQ multiplex PCR reads with MiXCR, one entry per CDR3 protein. Of approximately 200,000 distinct CDR3 sequences listed, more than 85% are singletons. Trimming took 2 bases from V and 3 from J, leaving 10 bases between them. The CDR3 consists of 13 residues. CDR1 is GTSNPN, CDR2 SVGIG, per germline (reference sequence). In the multiple sclerosis control group, patients were treatment-naive and had stable or active relapsing-remitting disease. Negative magnetic isolation gave CD8+ and CD4+ cells; FACS enriched CD8+ TEMRA.

The sequencing input was CD4+ T cells from PBMCs. This chain joins TRBV30 and TRBJ1-2, with D possibly TRBD1 on 5 matching bases. The TCR sequence derives from a human donor with multiple sclerosis. CDR3 amino acids: CAWSSRAYYGYTF. The CDR3 DNA sequence: TGTGCCTGGAGTAGCAGGGCGTACTATGGCTACACCTTC.